The 29 T cell receptor beta chains listed next were all sequenced from one sample in a study of T cells in Graves' hyperthyroidism and ophthalmopathy. The source material, RNA transcripts, was used to amplify TCR beta CDR3 regions. An initial round of RT-PCR targeting the TCR CDR3 relied on the HTBI primer set. TCRdb re-called the multiplex PCR reads with MiXCR, one entry per CDR3 protein. This table has nearly 250,000 distinct CDR3 sequences, 16% appearing once. The sequenced sample consisted of blood. These receptors originate from a woman younger than 35 with Graves' ophthalmopathy.

The table lists this clonotype with many counts. The chain employs TRBV4-2 and TRBJ1-2; 7 positions agree with TRBD1. The CDR3 runs 18 residues. In germline, CDR1 is LGHNA, CDR2 YNFKEQ. V lost 0 bases and J lost 0; bases outside the gene matches: 10. CDR3 nucleotide sequence: TGTGCCAGCAGCCAAGACACGGACAGGTCGAGGGCTAACTATGGCTACACCTTC. Translation: CASSQDTDRSRANYGYTF.

This clonotype was recorded at least ten times. This chain links TRBV18 with TRBJ2-7, with unresolved D. V gave up 0 bases and J gave up 5 bases, with 11 bases separating them. This CDR3 is 14 amino acids long. Germline V lookup: CDR1 KGHSH, CDR2 LQKENI. CDR3 region: CASSPPIGFDEQYF. The CDR3 nucleotides read TGTGCCAGCTCACCACCTATAGGGTTCGACGAGCAGTACTTC. Variable domain in full (rest from reference TRBV18 and TRBJ2-7): NAGVMQNPRHLVRRRGQEARLRCSPMKGHSHVYWYRQLPEEGLKFMVYLQKENIIDESGMPKERFSAEFPKEGPSILRIQQVVRGDSAAYFCASSPPIGFDEQYFGPGTRLTVT.

This clonotype was detected ten times or more. This chain uses TRBV28 with TRBJ1-1; TRBD1 aligns across 7 bases. Losses at the gene ends were 3 bases for V and 9 bases for J; bases not matched to a gene: 7. This CDR3 is built from 13 residues. Germline lookup yields CDR1 MDHEN and CDR2 SYDVKM. Here the CDR3 reads CASSLDGTDKAFF. CDR3 coding DNA: TGTGCCAGCAGTTTGGACGGGACAGACAAAGCTTTCTTT.

This clonotype came up many times. The DNA of the CDR3 is TGTGCCAGCAGCTTGTCAGGATTCCTCTACGAGCAGTACTTC. Translated, it gives CASSLSGFLYEQYF. The chain has TRBV5-6 and TRBJ2-7; D not resolved. V lost 1 base and J lost 3, with 11 bases in between. Germline V gene lookup returns CDR1 SGHDT and CDR2 YYEEEE. CDR3 length: 14 amino acids.

The sample holds many counts of this clonotype. The chain combines TRBV5-1 with TRBJ2-7, with D perhaps TRBD1 (5 bases). Trimming left V 1 base short and J 2 bases short, with 10 bases between. The CDR3 sequence is 14 residues long. Germline V CDR1 and CDR2: SGHRS, YFSETQ. CDR3 nucleotides: TGCGCCAGCAGCTTGACGGCAGGGACCTACGAGCAGTACTTC. It yields the protein CASSLTAGTYEQYF.

The genes are TRBV28 and TRBJ2-5; 10 bases match TRBD1. This CDR3 has 16 amino acids. V trimming: 4 bases; J trimming: 5 bases; junction bases outside the gene matches: 10. CDR1 and CDR2 (germline): MDHEN, SYDVKM. The CDR3 region has the DNA TGTGCCAGCAGTTCTATAGGGGACAGGGGCGAGGAGACCCAGTACTTC. This codes for CASSSIGDRGEETQYF.

This clonotype came up a few times. The rearrangement uses TRBV18 and TRBJ1-1; D remains unclear. The germline CDR1 and CDR2 sequences are KGHSH and LQKENI. V dropped 2 bases and J dropped 6 bases, with 13 bases sitting between them. This CDR3 comprises 14 residues. The CDR3 sequence: CASSPTKASPEAFF. The CDR3, as DNA: TGTGCCAGCTCACCAACGAAGGCGAGTCCTGAAGCTTTCTTT.

On this clonotype itself: A read error may be the cause here, since a much bigger clone is one base away. The gene calls are TRBV14 and TRBJ2-3; maybe TRBD1 (5 bases). Germline-derived CDR1 and CDR2 are SGHDN and FVKESK. The CDR3 is made up of 15 amino acids. Trimming took off 5 bases at V and 3 bases at J, with 15 bases between the two ends. CDR3 region: CASSGRGPRTDTQYF. CDR3 DNA: TGTGCCAGCAGCGGTAGGGGTCCCCGGACAGATACGCAGTATTTT.

The table lists this clonotype with many counts. The V and J genes are TRBV27 and TRBJ2-7; TRBD2 matches at 8 bases. Trimming cost V 8 bases and J 2 bases; bases outside gene matches: 8. The germline CDR1 and CDR2 sequences are MNHEY and SMNVEV (reference sequence). CDR3 size: 14 residues. The CDR3 region is CASGLAPRTYEQYF. The DNA for the CDR3 is TGTGCCAGCGGACTAGCCCCCCGAACCTACGAGCAGTACTTC.

In this sample, this clonotype turned up many times. The chain employs TRBV3-1 and TRBJ1-1; tentatively, D is TRBD1 (6 bases). CDR1 and CDR2 (germline): LGHDT, YNNKEL (reference sequence). This CDR3 is 13 amino acids long. V dropped 4 bases and J dropped 4 bases, with 10 bases sitting between them. The CDR3 is CASSRRGGTEAFF. CDR3 in DNA: TGTGCCAGCAGCCGGAGAGGGGGCACTGAAGCTTTCTTT. The whole variable domain, remainder taken from reference TRBV3-1 and TRBJ1-1, is DTAVSQTPKYLVTQMGNDKSIKCEQNLGHDTMYWYKQDSKKFLKIMFSYNNKELIINETVPNRFSPKSPDKAHLNLHINSLELGDSAVYFCASSRRGGTEAFFGQGTRLTVV.

This clonotype has at least ten counts. The CDR3 region has the DNA TGTGCCAGCAGGCGCAGGGGCTCGCCCGGGGAGCTGTTTTTT. The encoded protein is CASRRRGSPGELFF. The rearrangement uses TRBV28 and TRBJ2-2; tentative D call: TRBD1 (6 bases). The CDR3 spans 14 residues. The V and J ends lost 6 bases and 6 bases respectively, with 14 bases between them. Germline assignment: CDR1 MDHEN and CDR2 SYDVKM.

The chain joins TRBV7-2 to TRBJ1-3; tentative D call: TRBD1 (6 bases). There are 14 residues in the CDR3. V gave up 4 bases and J gave up 2 bases, with 9 bases separating them. Germline V gene lookup returns CDR1 SGHTA and CDR2 FQGNSA. The chain's CDR3 is CASSSDSTGNTIYF. CDR3 bases: TGTGCCAGCAGCTCGGACAGTACTGGAAACACCATATATTTT.

The V gene is TRBV28, the J gene TRBJ2-4; TRBD2 matches 7 bases. Trimming cost V 5 bases and J 4 bases; bases outside gene matches: 2. Germline lookup yields CDR1 MDHEN and CDR2 SYDVKM. This CDR3 contains 13 residues. CDR3: CASSSGAKNIQYF. In nucleotides, the CDR3 is TGTGCCAGCAGTAGCGGGGCTAAAAACATTCAGTACTTC.

This clonotype was seen at least ten times. The V and J genes are TRBV27 and TRBJ1-2; no firm D call. The CDR3 spans 14 residues. Germline V gene data show CDR1 as MNHEY and CDR2 as SMNVEV (reference sequence). Trimming pared 2 bases from V and 5 bases from J, leaving 12 bases between. As DNA, the CDR3 is TGTGCCAGCAGTTTAATTGTGGCGGAATATGGCTACACCTTC. Protein sequence: CASSLIVAEYGYTF.

This clonotype appeared once. The chain combines TRBV27 with TRBJ2-2; 16 nucleotides align to TRBD2. The trim removed 5 bases at V and 0 bases at J, leaving 6 bases unmatched. There are 19 residues in the CDR3. The germline V gene encodes CDR1 MNHEY and CDR2 SMNVEV (reference sequence). CDR3: CASSEPGLAGGTNTGELFF. CDR3 sequence (DNA): TGTGCCAGCAGTGAACCGGGACTAGCGGGGGGGACGAACACCGGGGAGCTGTTTTTT.

This clonotype has just a few counts. The V call is TRBV12-5, the J call TRBJ1-3; no firm D call. This CDR3 region has 14 residues. Germline loops: CDR1 LGHNT, CDR2 FRNRAP. V lost 2 bases to trimming and J lost 0 bases, with 5 bases between them. This CDR3 reads CASGLSASGNTIYF. The CDR3, as DNA: TGTGCTAGTGGTTTGAGCGCCTCTGGAAACACCATATATTTT.

Many counts were recorded for this clonotype. CDR3 DNA sequence: TGTGCCAGCAGTTTCAGGACTAGCGGGACTTTCACAGATACGCAGTATTTT. Amino acid sequence: CASSFRTSGTFTDTQYF. The chain combines TRBV12-3 or TRBV12-4 with TRBJ2-3; 12 nucleotides line up with TRBD2. The length of the CDR3 is 17 residues. V shed 3 bases and J 2 bases; nucleotides not matched to a gene: 6.

This clonotype was detected ten times or more. This chain connects TRBV27 to TRBJ2-3; TRBD2 aligns across 8 bases. The CDR3 runs to 16 residues. The trim removed 1 base at V and 0 bases at J, leaving 3 bases unmatched. Germline V gene data show CDR1 as MNHEY and CDR2 as SMNVEV (reference sequence). CDR3 coding DNA: TGTGCCAGCAGTTTATTGGCTAGCGGGAGCACAGATACGCAGTATTTT. It is translated as CASSLLASGSTDTQYF.

This clonotype was observed many times. The V gene is TRBV30, the J gene TRBJ2-1; TRBD1 matches at 7 bases. Trimming cost V 0 bases and J 3 bases; bases outside gene matches: 5. CDR3 length equals 15 residues. Germline V gene data show CDR1 as GTSNPN and CDR2 as SVGIG (reference sequence). The CDR3 DNA sequence: TGTGCCTGGAGTGTAGCACAGGGGAGCTACAATGAGCAGTTCTTC. Translation: CAWSVAQGSYNEQFF.

This clonotype was seen at least ten times. J is TRBJ2-2 and V is TRBV20-1, with TRBD2 identical over 7 bases. Germline CDR1 and CDR2: DFQATT and SNEGSKA (reference sequence). J gave up 2 bases and V 1 base, and 4 bases lay outside the gene matches. The CDR3 is 15 amino acids. The CDR3 protein is CSARGPGLNTGELFF. The CDR3 DNA is TGCAGTGCTAGAGGGCCGGGACTAAACACCGGGGAGCTGTTTTTT.

This clonotype came up many times. This chain joins TRBV3-1 and TRBJ2-5, with 15 bases fitting TRBD2. Germline V CDR1 and CDR2: LGHDT, YNNKEL (reference sequence). This CDR3 region has 16 residues. V shed 0 bases, J shed 8 bases, and the junction held 4 bases outside the gene matches. DNA of the CDR3: TGTGCCAGCAGCCAAGATAGGACTAGCGGGAGGGGAACCCAGTACTTC. The encoded protein is CASSQDRTSGRGTQYF.

The table lists this clonotype with a few counts. This may be a read error: a much more frequent sequence differs by one nucleotide. The chain couples TRBV29-1 to TRBJ2-7; 12 bases agree with TRBD2. The germline V gene has CDR1 SQVTM and CDR2 ANQGSEA. V dropped 6 bases and J dropped 6; count of bases not matched to a gene: 9. There are 14 residues in the CDR3. The CDR3 DNA sequence: TGCAGCGTCTCGGGGGCTAGCGGGAGGGGCGAGCAGTACTTC. Translating gives CSVSGASGRGEQYF.

Many counts were recorded for this clonotype. The CDR3 region is CASSLLVVGATDTQYF. Here the CDR3 DNA reads TGTGCCAGCAGCCTCCTGGTCGTGGGGGCGACAGATACGCAGTATTTT. The V call is TRBV5-5, the J call TRBJ2-3; perhaps TRBD1 as D (6 bases). CDR3 length: 16 residues. Germline loops: CDR1 SGHKS, CDR2 YYEKEE (reference sequence). Trimming cost V 4 bases and J 3 bases, with 18 bases left between them.

This clonotype was counted at least ten times. J is TRBJ2-1 and V is TRBV30; D may be TRBD1 (5 bases). CDR3 length: 11 amino acids. CDR1 is GTSNPN, CDR2 SVGIG, per germline (reference sequence). Trimming shortened V by 7 bases and J by 9 bases, and 13 bases separated the two germline ends. CDR3 DNA sequence: TGTGCCTTTTCAGGGTTGGGTGAGCAGTTCTTC. Protein product: CAFSGLGEQFF.

The V and J genes are TRBV5-1 and TRBJ1-1; D is uncertain. The CDR3 is 14 amino acids. Per the germline V gene, CDR1 is SGHRS and CDR2 is YFSETQ. V was clipped by 4 bases and J by 3 bases, with 13 bases between them. The CDR3 bases are TGCGCCAGCAGCCCAGGCACGGGGTACACTGAAGCTTTCTTT. Translating gives CASSPGTGYTEAFF.

This clonotype was detected ten times or more. The chain uses TRBV3-1 and TRBJ1-6, with D perhaps TRBD1 (6 bases). This CDR3 region has 14 residues. Trimming removed 1 base at V and 10 bases at J, with 11 bases between. CDR1 is LGHDT and CDR2 is YNNKEL in the germline V gene (reference sequence). The DNA of the CDR3 is TGTGCCAGCAGCCAAGGACAGGACCGCTCACCCCTCCACTTT. Translated: CASSQGQDRSPLHF.

The genes are TRBV4-3 and TRBJ2-7; no reliable D call. CDR1 is LGHNA and CDR2 is YSLEER in the germline V gene. This CDR3 comprises 14 residues. V was trimmed by 0 bases and J by 4 bases, leaving 10 bases between them. CDR3 sequence: CASSQDSEFYEQYF. Here the CDR3 DNA reads TGCGCCAGCAGCCAAGACTCAGAATTTTACGAGCAGTACTTC.

This clonotype occurred many times. In DNA form, the CDR3 reads TGCAGCGTTGTAGCGGGAGAAGAGACCCAGTACTTC. Translating it yields CSVVAGEETQYF. The gene calls are TRBV29-1 and TRBJ2-5; 9 bases agree with TRBD2. Germline V gene lookup returns CDR1 SQVTM and CDR2 ANQGSEA. V shed 4 bases, J shed 3 bases, and the junction held 0 bases outside the gene matches. This CDR3 has 12 amino acids.

This clonotype showed up many times. V and J are TRBV3-1 and TRBJ1-2; D may be TRBD1 (6 bases). The germline V gene encodes CDR1 LGHDT and CDR2 YNNKEL (reference sequence). The V gene lost 0 bases and the J gene lost 8 bases, with 16 bases spanning the gap. This CDR3 has 15 amino acids. CDR3 in DNA: TGTGCCAGCAGCCAAGAGGCAGGGGCGCGTGGCGGCTACACCTTC. Translated: CASSQEAGARGGYTF.